This T cell receptor (beta chain) was recovered during a study of blood T cell repertoires in COVID-19. In the study overall: The samples span acute and convalescent COVID-19 from the United States, Italy and Spain. Nucleic acid was either cDNA or gDNA, and it came from T cells, B-cell-depleted T cells, or PBMCs.

As handled by the study authors: Nucleated cell counts were estimated from reference gene primer amplification. This table comes from immunoSEQ multiplex PCR, and its TCRdb copy is limited to in-frame clones, with some not included. V, J and clone size are those of that table, while D and trimming were read from the DNA. Of about 85,000 clones listed, around 88% are singletons. V lost 0 bases to trimming and J lost 3 bases, with 15 bases between them. The V gene's germline CDR1 is LGHDT and CDR2 YNNKEL (reference sequence). The CDR3 has 17 residues. The clonotype comes from a man in his 60s with acute or convalescent COVID-19. The sample was peripheral blood. V usage is TRBV3-1 (or the pseudogene TRBV3-2) and J usage is TRBJ1-3, with a weak D call TRBD1 (5 bases). The CDR3 loop is CASSQEYMGGRGNTIYF. In nucleotides, the CDR3 is TGTGCCAGCAGCCAAGAATACATGGGGGGACGTGGAAACACCATATATTTT.